The rows below give T cell receptor beta chains drawn from one sample of a study of neurological immune-mediated disorders. From the 5' RACE reads, TCRdb called clonotypes with MiXCR, one entry per CDR3 protein. The table lists roughly 50,000 distinct CDR3 sequences, approximately 17% of them singletons, with roughly 4% in the top ten. Sequencing was done on a sample of PBMCs. Every receptor here comes from a man in his 60s in good health. CDR3s include the opening cysteine and the closing phenylalanine or tryptophan. D genes are given only for firm matches. Rows give clone size only sometimes, using once, few, many, or a class for an expanded clone.

J: TRBJ2-1; size: many; D: -; V: TRBV29-1; DNA: TGCAGCGTTAGTGGGAGGAGGGAAAATGAGCAGTTCTTC; CDR3: CSVSGRRENEQFF
J: TRBJ2-6; size: many; D: TRBD1; V: TRBV5-1; DNA: TGCGCCAGCAGCCAAGGGACAGAGGGGGCCAACGTCCTGACTTTC; CDR3: CASSQGTEGANVLTF
J: TRBJ2-3; size: many; D: TRBD2; V: TRBV10-3; DNA: TGTGCCATCAGATCAGCGGGGAGCACAGATACGCAGTATTTT; CDR3: CAIRSAGSTDTQYF
J: TRBJ2-3; size: many; D: -; V: TRBV7-8; DNA: TGTGCCAGCAGCTTAGCCGACCCAATAGTTTCGGCGCAGTATTTT; CDR3: CASSLADPIVSAQYF
J: TRBJ2-7; size: -; D: TRBD1; V: TRBV6-5; DNA: TGTGCCAGCAGCTCTATCGGACAGGGTTTCCCCTACGAGCATTACTTC; CDR3: CASSSIGQGFPYEHYF
J: TRBJ2-3; size: many; D: -; V: TRBV29-1; DNA: TGCAGCGTTGAGGACCCGACAGGTTTCACAGATACGCAGTATTTT; CDR3: CSVEDPTGFTDTQYF
J: TRBJ2-7; size: many; D: -; V: TRBV29-1; DNA: TGCAGCGTTGAAGGCCGGGACACCCAGTACTTC; CDR3: CSVEGRDTQYF
J: TRBJ2-5; size: -; D: -; V: TRBV2; DNA: TGTGCCAGCAAGGGGGGGGGGTACCAAGAGACCCAGTACTTC; CDR3: CASKGGGYQETQYF
J: TRBJ2-7; size: many; D: -; V: TRBV20-1; DNA: TGCAGTGCTAGAGTCAGTAGGCAGGGAGTAGGCGAGCAGTACTTC; CDR3: CSARVSRQGVGEQYF
J: TRBJ1-5; size: -; D: -; V: TRBV7-9; DNA: TGTGCCAGCAGTAAGGAAGAACAGCCCCAGCATTTT; CDR3: CASSKEEQPQHF
J: TRBJ2-7; size: many; D: -; V: TRBV9; DNA: TGTGCCAGCAGCGTAGGCGGCAGGGGAAGCGAGCAGTACTTC; CDR3: CASSVGGRGSEQYF
J: TRBJ2-7; size: -; D: -; V: TRBV18; DNA: TGTGCCAGCTCGTCCACAGGGTCGGGCGAGCAGTACTTC; CDR3: CASSSTGSGEQYF
J: TRBJ2-5; size: many; D: TRBD1; V: TRBV20-1; DNA: TGCAGTGCTGAGCACAGTCAGGGACAGGGGGAGACCCAGTACTTC; CDR3: CSAEHSQGQGETQYF
J: TRBJ2-3; size: many; D: -; V: TRBV14; DNA: TGTGCCAGCAGCCGAACAGGCGGACAGTACACAGATACGCAGTATTTT; CDR3: CASSRTGGQYTDTQYF
J: TRBJ2-2; size: many; D: TRBD2; V: TRBV9; DNA: TGTGCCAGCAGCGTAGATTTAGCGGGAGTTCCGAACACCGGGGAGCTGTTTTTT; CDR3: CASSVDLAGVPNTGELFF
J: TRBJ1-3; size: many; D: -; V: TRBV29-1; DNA: TGCAGCGTTGAAGATCAGGGACGAGGTACTGGAAACACCATATATTTT; CDR3: CSVEDQGRGTGNTIYF
J: TRBJ2-7; size: many; D: -; V: TRBV6-2/TRBV6-3; DNA: TGTGCCAGCAGTTATAAGGGCGCCGAGCAGTACTTC; CDR3: CASSYKGAEQYF
J: TRBJ2-3; size: many; D: TRBD2; V: TRBV20-1; DNA: TGCAGTGCCCCGACTAGCGGGAACACAGATACGCAGTATTTT; CDR3: CSAPTSGNTDTQYF
J: TRBJ2-1; size: few; D: -; V: TRBV21-1; DNA: TGTGCCAGCAGCTTTCTAAGGATGACAGAACCATCCTACAATGAGCAGTTCTTC; CDR3: CASSFLRMTEPSYNEQFF
J: TRBJ1-5; size: -; D: -; V: TRBV20-1; DNA: TGCAGTGCCTTACTCCTAGGGGCTGGCAATCAGCCCCGGCATTTT; CDR3: CSALLLGAGNQPRHF
J: TRBJ2-1; size: many; D: -; V: TRBV14; DNA: TGTGCCAGCAGCCAGGAGGACAATGAGCAGTTCTTC; CDR3: CASSQEDNEQFF
J: TRBJ2-1; size: few; D: TRBD1; V: TRBV19; DNA: TGTGCCAGTAGTCCCTACAGGGGGCTCTACAATGAGCAGTTCTTC; CDR3: CASSPYRGLYNEQFF
J: TRBJ1-2; size: many; D: -; V: TRBV7-2; DNA: TGTGCCAGCAGCCAACCCACGGGTTCCGGCGGCTACACCTTC; CDR3: CASSQPTGSGGYTF
J: TRBJ2-7; size: many; D: TRBD1; V: TRBV20-1; DNA: TGCAGTGCTAGAGAGGGGTGGACAGGGGACGAGCAGTACTTC; CDR3: CSAREGWTGDEQYF
J: TRBJ2-6; size: many; D: TRBD1; V: TRBV5-1; DNA: TGCGCCAGCAGCTTGACAGGGGGCTCTGGGGCCAACGTCCTGACTTTC; CDR3: CASSLTGGSGANVLTF
J: TRBJ1-3; size: many; D: -; V: TRBV20-1; DNA: TGCAGTGCTAGCTTAGGGGACACCATATATTTT; CDR3: CSASLGDTIYF
J: TRBJ2-3; size: many; D: TRBD1; V: TRBV24-1; DNA: TGTGCCACCAGTGATTTGCTGGACAGGGATACGCAGTATTTT; CDR3: CATSDLLDRDTQYF
J: TRBJ2-7; size: many; D: TRBD1; V: TRBV5-1; DNA: TGCGCCAGCAGCTCGGACAGGGAGGTCTACGAGCAGTACTTC; CDR3: CASSSDREVYEQYF
J: TRBJ2-7; size: many; D: -; V: TRBV7-8; DNA: TGTGCCAGCAGCTTAGAAGTTGGGGCCTACGAGCAGTACTTC; CDR3: CASSLEVGAYEQYF
J: TRBJ2-7; size: many; D: TRBD2; V: TRBV28; DNA: TGTGCCAGCAGGCCGGGAGGCCCCCTCTACGAGCAGTACTTC; CDR3: CASRPGGPLYEQYF
J: TRBJ1-5; size: many; D: -; V: TRBV7-9; DNA: TGTGCCAGCAGCCCCAGTGGTGGAAGTCAGCCCCAGCATTTT; CDR3: CASSPSGGSQPQHF
J: TRBJ2-7; size: many; D: -; V: TRBV5-4; DNA: TGTGCCAGCAGCGTGATAGGTGAGGAGGGCGAGCAGTACTTC; CDR3: CASSVIGEEGEQYF
J: TRBJ1-5; size: -; D: -; V: TRBV6-2/TRBV6-3; DNA: TGTGCCAGCAGTCCGGGAGGATTTTATAGCAATCAGCCCCAGCATTTT; CDR3: CASSPGGFYSNQPQHF
J: TRBJ1-5; size: many; D: -; V: TRBV3-1; DNA: TGTGCCAGCAGCCAAGGACAGAATCAGCCCCAGCATTTT; CDR3: CASSQGQNQPQHF
J: TRBJ2-5; size: -; D: TRBD1; V: TRBV12-3/TRBV12-4; DNA: TGTGCCAGCTCTACGACAGGGGGCAGTGAGACCCAGTACTTC; CDR3: CASSTTGGSETQYF
J: TRBJ2-1; size: many; D: -; V: TRBV10-3; DNA: TGTGCCATCGGAGGGCCATACAATGAGCAGTTCTTC; CDR3: CAIGGPYNEQFF
J: TRBJ1-5; size: many; D: -; V: TRBV7-2; DNA: TGTGCCAGCAGCTCCTCAGGATATAGCAATCAGCCCCAGCATTTT; CDR3: CASSSSGYSNQPQHF
J: TRBJ2-5; size: many; D: -; V: TRBV18; DNA: TGTGCCAGCTCACCACCGGGGCGAGAGACCCAGTACTTC; CDR3: CASSPPGRETQYF
J: TRBJ2-7; size: many; D: -; V: TRBV20-1; DNA: TGCAGTGCTCCTTTTCCAACAGTGAATGACGAGCAGTACTTC; CDR3: CSAPFPTVNDEQYF
J: TRBJ2-1; size: -; D: TRBD2; V: TRBV5-1; DNA: TGCGCCGGCAGCTTCGGGACTGGCGGGAGCAATGAGCAGTTCTTC; CDR3: CAGSFGTGGSNEQFF
J: TRBJ1-1; size: many; D: TRBD1; V: TRBV6-5; DNA: TGTGCCACCGTCCAGGGGGTTGAAGCTTTCTTT; CDR3: CATVQGVEAFF
J: TRBJ2-2; size: many; D: TRBD1; V: TRBV6-5; DNA: TGTGCCAGCAGTACCTCTATACCGGACAGGGTTGGGTCCGGGGAGCTGTTTTTT; CDR3: CASSTSIPDRVGSGELFF
J: TRBJ2-2; size: many; D: -; V: TRBV20-1; DNA: TGCAGTGCTGAGGAGGGCAAGAACACCGGGGAGCTGTTTTTT; CDR3: CSAEEGKNTGELFF
J: TRBJ2-7; size: -; D: -; V: TRBV5-1; DNA: TGCGCCAGCAGCTTCGGGGGCGAGACGTACTTC; CDR3: CASSFGGETYF
J: TRBJ2-7; size: many; D: -; V: TRBV7-2; DNA: TGTGCCAGCAGCCAAGAACGCTCCTACGAGCAGTACTTC; CDR3: CASSQERSYEQYF
J: TRBJ2-1; size: many; D: TRBD1; V: TRBV7-2; DNA: TGTGCCAGCAGCTTAGTTCGGACAGGGTACATTGAGCAGTTCTTC; CDR3: CASSLVRTGYIEQFF
J: TRBJ2-7; size: -; D: -; V: TRBV4-3; DNA: TGCGCCAGCAGCCAACATACCGGGACAACGGCCCCCTACGAGCAGTACTTC; CDR3: CASSQHTGTTAPYEQYF
J: TRBJ1-1; size: many; D: -; V: TRBV7-3; DNA: TGTGCCAGCAGCTCGACAGGCCCTAACACTGAAGCTTTCTTT; CDR3: CASSSTGPNTEAFF
J: TRBJ1-1; size: many; D: -; V: TRBV5-1; DNA: TGCGCCAGCAGCTTGGAAGGTTTCACTGAAGCTTTCTTT; CDR3: CASSLEGFTEAFF
J: TRBJ2-1; size: few; D: -; V: TRBV7-9; DNA: TGTGCCAGCAGCGTATTACCGGGACATCAGACCCTCAATGAGCAGTTCTTC; CDR3: CASSVLPGHQTLNEQFF
J: TRBJ2-1; size: -; D: TRBD1; V: TRBV5-1; DNA: TGCGCCAGCAGCCCTGCATCCCGGGACAGAGACAATGAGCAGTTCTTC; CDR3: CASSPASRDRDNEQFF
J: TRBJ2-5; size: few; D: TRBD2; V: TRBV19; DNA: TGTGCCAGTGGGACTAGGCGGGCTGAAGAGACCCAGTACTTC; CDR3: CASGTRRAEETQYF